This TCR beta chain was recorded in a study of lung T cells in sarcoidosis with Löfgren's syndrome. Overall study: Bronchoalveolar lavage fluid in sarcoidosis accumulates CD4+ T cells.

The length of the CDR3 is 13 residues. The germline gives CDR1 SNHLY, CDR2 FYNNEI. Deletions cut 4 bases from V and 3 bases from J, with 9 bases between. This clonotype showed up many times. The target antigen is unknown. Whole-study results and caveats: TRAV12-1 and TRBV2 were reportedly most expanded in Löfgren's patients. In alpha-beta pairs, TRAV12-1 favored TRBV2, and their CDR3s were homologous.

MiXCR, applied by TCRdb to the reads, yields one record per CDR3 protein. Among 15,000 to 25,000 distinct CDR3 sequences, under 25% were seen once, and the ten largest hold less than 0.95%. The gene calls are TRBV2 and TRBJ2-5, with D uncertain. The clonotype comes from a human donor with sarcoidosis (Löfgren's syndrome or another form), or a control subject (not recorded which). Sequencing was done on a sample of CD4+ T cells from bronchoalveolar lavage. The CDR3 nucleotides are TGTGCCAGCAGTGTCTATAGAAAAGAGACCCAGTACTTC. Translating it yields CASSVYRKETQYF. Filled out from reference TRBV2 and TRBJ2-5, the complete variable domain reads EPEVTQTPSHQVTQMGQEVILRCVPISNHLYFYWYRQILGQKVEFLVSFYNNEISEKSEIFDDQFSVERPDGSNFTLKIRSTKLEDSAMYFCASSVYRKETQYFGPGTRLLVL.